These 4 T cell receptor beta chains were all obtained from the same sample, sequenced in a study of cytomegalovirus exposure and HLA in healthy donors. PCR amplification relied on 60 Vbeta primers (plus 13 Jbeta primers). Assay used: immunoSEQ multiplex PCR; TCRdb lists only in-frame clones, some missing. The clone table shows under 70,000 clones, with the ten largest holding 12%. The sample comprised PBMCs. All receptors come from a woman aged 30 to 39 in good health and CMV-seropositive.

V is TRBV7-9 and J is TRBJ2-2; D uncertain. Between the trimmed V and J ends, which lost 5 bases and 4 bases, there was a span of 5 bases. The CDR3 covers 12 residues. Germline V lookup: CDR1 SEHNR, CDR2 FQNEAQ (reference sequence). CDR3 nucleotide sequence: TGTGCCAGCAGCCTACCCACCGGGGAGCTGTTTTTT. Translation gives CASSLPTGELFF.

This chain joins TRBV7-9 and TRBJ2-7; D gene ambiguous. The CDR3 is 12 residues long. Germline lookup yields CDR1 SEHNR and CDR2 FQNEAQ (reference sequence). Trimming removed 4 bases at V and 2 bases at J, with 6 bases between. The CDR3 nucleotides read TGTGCCAGCAGCTCGAGCGCCTACGAGCAGTACTTC. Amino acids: CASSSSAYEQYF.

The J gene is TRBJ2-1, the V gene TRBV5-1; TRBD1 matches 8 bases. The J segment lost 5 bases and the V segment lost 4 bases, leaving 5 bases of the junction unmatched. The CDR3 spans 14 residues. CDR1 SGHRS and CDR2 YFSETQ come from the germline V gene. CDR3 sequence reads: CASSQDREDNEQFF. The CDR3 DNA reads TGCGCCAGCAGCCAGGACAGGGAGGACAATGAGCAGTTCTTC. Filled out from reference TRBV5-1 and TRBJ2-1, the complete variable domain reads KAGVTQTPRYLIKTRGQQVTLSCSPISGHRSVSWYQQTPGQGLQFLFEYFSETQRNKGNFPGRFSGRQFSNSRSEMNVSTLELGDSALYLCASSQDREDNEQFFGPGTRLTVL.

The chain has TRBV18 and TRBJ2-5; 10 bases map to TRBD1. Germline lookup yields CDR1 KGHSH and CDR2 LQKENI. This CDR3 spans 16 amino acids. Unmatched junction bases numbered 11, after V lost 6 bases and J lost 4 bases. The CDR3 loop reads CASSQNPGTGAETQYF. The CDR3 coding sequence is TGTGCCAGCTCCCAAAATCCTGGGACAGGGGCAGAGACCCAGTACTTC.